Following are 19 T cell receptor beta chains from one sample sequenced in a study of cytomegalovirus exposure and HLA in healthy donors. 13 Jbeta primers and 60 Vbeta primers were used for the PCR. Libraries were prepared by immunoSEQ multiplex PCR; TCRdb keeps only in-frame clonotypes and omits some of them. This sample has about 190,000 clones, with 74% found just once. The sample was PBMCs. The receptors were gathered from a woman aged 30 to 39 in good health and CMV-seropositive.

The genes are TRBV28 and TRBJ2-7; tentative D call: TRBD2 (6 bases). Germline loops: CDR1 MDHEN, CDR2 SYDVKM. The CDR3 loop spans 15 amino acids. Trimming took off 10 bases at V and 3 bases at J, with 22 bases between the two ends. CDR3 protein: CATHKPAWGVYEQYF. The DNA for the CDR3 is TGTGCCACCCACAAGCCCGCATGGGGGGTCTACGAGCAGTACTTC. Full variable domain (rest looked up from reference TRBV28 and TRBJ2-7): DVKVTQSSRYLVKRTGEKVFLECVQDMDHENMFWYRQDPGLGLRLIYFSYDVKMKEKGDIPEGYSVSREKKERFSLILESASTNQTSMYLCATHKPAWGVYEQYFGPGTRLTVT.

The genes are TRBV4-1 and TRBJ2-7, with D maybe TRBD2 (6 bases). The germline V gene has CDR1 MGHRA and CDR2 YSYEKL. The CDR3 has 13 amino acids. Trimming pared 4 bases from V and 5 bases from J, leaving 12 bases between. The CDR3 DNA is TGCGCCAGCAGCCCGGGCGGGGAGAACGAGCAGTACTTC. The encoded protein is CASSPGGENEQYF.

The chain couples TRBV29-1 to TRBJ2-3; 12 nucleotides line up with TRBD2. Per germline, CDR1 SQVTM and CDR2 ANQGSEA. The CDR3 is made up of 14 amino acids. V dropped 6 bases and J dropped 7; count of bases not matched to a gene: 8. The CDR3 nucleotides read TGCAGCGTCGTGACTAGCGGGAGCGGGTATACGCAGTATTTT. Its translation is CSVVTSGSGYTQYF.

The chain links TRBV28 to TRBJ1-4; 9 bases map to TRBD1. The germline gives CDR1 MDHEN, CDR2 SYDVKM. This CDR3 contains 15 residues. V trimming: 5 bases; J trimming: 4 bases; junction bases outside the gene matches: 5. The CDR3 region is CASSAPGQGNEKLFF. For the CDR3, the DNA is TGTGCCAGCAGTGCCCCGGGACAGGGTAATGAAAAACTGTTTTTT.

Details on this clone: The same CDR3 also results from other DNA sequences found in this sample. This sequence joins TRBV7-9 and TRBJ2-2; D possibly corresponds to TRBD2 (6 bases). The CDR3 runs to 15 residues. Per the germline V gene, CDR1 is SEHNR and CDR2 is FQNEAQ (reference sequence). Deletions cut 1 base from V and 1 base from J, with 7 bases between. The DNA of the CDR3 is TGTGCCAGCAGCTTAGGAGCGGGGAACACCGGGGAGCTGTTTTTT. Translation gives CASSLGAGNTGELFF.

This chain uses TRBV27 with TRBJ2-5, with TRBD1 matching over 8 bases. The ends lost 3 bases at V and 11 bases at J; junction bases unmatched: 11. Looked up from germline, CDR1 is MNHEY and CDR2 is SMNVEV (reference sequence). This CDR3 has 14 amino acids. The DNA of the CDR3 is TGTGCCAGCAGTTTCCGCCGGGACAGGATTACGCAGTACTTC. This gives the protein CASSFRRDRITQYF.

The chain joins TRBV21-1 to TRBJ1-2; the table's D call, TRBD1, has no DNA check behind it. TRBV21-1 is noted as a pseudogene. The CDR3 extends over 15 amino acids. CDR3 DNA: TGTGCCAGCAGCAAAGGGGACATTTACTTCTATGGCTACACCTTC. The encoded protein is CASSKGDIYFYGYTF.

CDR3 region: CASRLTGTADGYTF. The CDR3 coding sequence is TGTGCCAGCCGCCTCACCGGGACAGCTGATGGCTACACCTTC. The chain is built from TRBV25-1 and TRBJ1-2; TRBD1 aligns across 7 bases. There are 14 residues in the CDR3. The ends lost 8 bases at V and 6 bases at J; junction bases unmatched: 12. The germline CDR1 and CDR2 sequences are MGHDK and SYGVNS.

V gene TRBV7-9 combines with J gene TRBJ2-2; TRBD1 might be the D (5 bases). CDR3 length equals 15 residues. Trimming took 1 base from V and 8 from J, leaving 14 bases between them. The germline gives CDR1 SEHNR, CDR2 FQNEAQ (reference sequence). This CDR3 is CASSLGLEGVGELFF. The CDR3 nucleotides read TGTGCCAGCAGCTTAGGACTCGAAGGGGTGGGGGAGCTGTTTTTT.

The chain joins TRBV5-4 to TRBJ2-3; no firm D call. V was pared by 4 bases and J by 4 bases, with 25 bases between. Germline V gene data show CDR1 as SGHNT and CDR2 as YYREEE (reference sequence). CDR3 length: 18 amino acids. The DNA of the CDR3 is TGTGCCAGCAGCACACGCCTCTCCCTGGGCTTGTCTGCAGATACGCAGTATTTT. Protein product: CASSTRLSLGLSADTQYF.

This chain links TRBV5-4 with TRBJ2-7; 7 bases are shared with TRBD2. Germline V gene lookup returns CDR1 SGHNT and CDR2 YYREEE (reference sequence). Trimming at V came to 5 bases and at J to 7 bases, leaving 12 bases not matched to a gene. CDR3 length: 14 residues. CDR3 in DNA: TGTGCCAGCAGGCCCCCAGGACCGGGGGGAGAGCAGTACTTC. This encodes CASRPPGPGGEQYF. The full variable domain, with the rest looked up from reference TRBV5-4 and TRBJ2-7, is ETGVTQSPTHLIKTRGQQVTLRCSSQSGHNTVSWYQQALGQGPQFIFQYYREEENGRGNFPPRFSGLQFPNYSSELNVNALELDDSALYLCASRPPGPGGEQYFGPGTRLTVT.

The chain employs TRBV28 and TRBJ1-5; D might be TRBD1 (5 bases). The CDR3 sequence is 15 residues long. CDR1 MDHEN and CDR2 SYDVKM come from the germline V gene. V gave up 1 base and J gave up 2 bases, with 9 bases separating them. The CDR3 loop reads CASSLYGRGNQPQHF. For the CDR3, the DNA is TGTGCCAGCAGTTTATATGGCAGGGGCAATCAGCCCCAGCATTTT. Supplemented by reference TRBV28 and TRBJ1-5, the full variable domain reads DVKVTQSSRYLVKRTGEKVFLECVQDMDHENMFWYRQDPGLGLRLIYFSYDVKMKEKGDIPEGYSVSREKKERFSLILESASTNQTSMYLCASSLYGRGNQPQHFGDGTRLSIL.

This clone was seen more than once but under ten times. This chain connects TRBV5-1 to TRBJ1-3, with 10 bases lining up with TRBD1. V shed 3 bases, J shed 8 bases, and the junction held 5 bases outside the gene matches. Per germline, CDR1 SGHRS and CDR2 YFSETQ. The CDR3 consists of 14 residues. Written as DNA, the CDR3 is TGCGCCAGCAGCTCGACGGGACAGGGGTACACCATATATTTT. Translating it yields CASSSTGQGYTIYF.

J is TRBJ1-6 and V is TRBV10-1, with 9 positions matching TRBD1. CDR1 is WNHNN, CDR2 SYGVQD, per germline (reference sequence). Trimming cost V 0 bases and J 13 bases; bases outside gene matches: 7. There are 15 residues in the CDR3. The CDR3 protein is CASSESTGGSGPLHF. In nucleotides, the CDR3 is TGCGCCAGCAGTGAGTCGACAGGGGGATCGGGTCCCCTCCACTTT.

The rearrangement links TRBV7-9 to TRBJ2-2; D uncertain. Trimming removed 5 bases from V and 7 bases from J, with 14 bases in between. Germline V CDR1 and CDR2: SEHNR, FQNEAQ (reference sequence). This CDR3 is built from 14 residues. The CDR3 sequence: CASSPTAQVGELFF. CDR3 nucleotide sequence: TGTGCCAGCAGCCCAACGGCGCAGGTCGGGGAGCTGTTTTTT.

V usage is TRBV7-2 and J usage is TRBJ2-3; D is possibly TRBD2 (5 bases). The CDR3 totals 14 residues. Germline lookup yields CDR1 SGHTA and CDR2 FQGNSA. V lost 5 bases and J lost 0, with 9 bases in between. The CDR3 loop reads CASSTRTSTDTQYF. DNA of the CDR3: TGTGCCAGCAGCACGCGGACTAGCACAGATACGCAGTATTTT.

This clone was detected only a few times. The V and J genes are TRBV6-4 and TRBJ2-1; tentative D call: TRBD2 (6 bases). V dropped 0 bases and J dropped 7 bases, with 7 bases sitting between them. CDR1 is MRHNA and CDR2 is SNTAGT in the germline V gene. This CDR3 is 13 amino acids long. The CDR3 is CASSDSEGNEQFF. In DNA form, the CDR3 reads TGTGCCAGCAGTGACTCGGAGGGAAATGAGCAGTTCTTC.

This chain links TRBV6-1 with TRBJ1-1; TRBD1 is a possible D gene (5 bases). V was trimmed by 0 bases and J by 5 bases, leaving 13 bases between them. Germline V lookup: CDR1 MNHNS, CDR2 SASEGT. The CDR3 extends over 15 amino acids. In DNA, the CDR3 is TGTGCCAGCAGTGAAGCGGCAGGGTTTATGACTGAAGCTTTCTTT. Translating it yields CASSEAAGFMTEAFF.

This clone was detected a few times. The CDR3 bases are TGTGCCAGCAGTGTCGGGGGGGGCGGTGAAGCTTTCTTT. Translating it yields CASSVGGGGEAFF. The rearrangement links TRBV27 to TRBJ1-1; TRBD1 is a possible D gene (6 bases). Trimming left V 5 bases short and J 7 bases short, with 14 bases between. Per germline, CDR1 MNHEY and CDR2 SMNVEV (reference sequence). The CDR3 sequence is 13 residues long.